This TCR beta chain was sequenced during a study of PD-1 blockade in classical Hodgkin lymphoma. This clone was counted a single time. Its antigen is as yet unknown. All the patients suffered relapse after autologous stem cell transplantation, and brentuximab vedotin exposure differed. Sequenced by immunoSEQ multiplex PCR; TCRdb stores in-frame clones only, minus some. In the table there are over 6,500 clones, roughly 80% of which are singletons. Points from the study as a whole: Some patients began nivolumab under 1 year after ASCT. These patients were excluded from later analyses.

The CDR3 is 15 amino acids. The germline V gene has CDR1 MNHEY and CDR2 SMNVEV (reference sequence). J lost 0 bases, V lost 2 bases, and 1 base had no gene match. The sequencing here drew on peripheral blood mononuclear cells (PBMCs), taken at baseline. This sequence was found in a human donor with classical Hodgkin lymphoma. The chain recombines TRBV27 with TRBJ2-1, with 7 bases fitting TRBD2. The CDR3 protein is CASSLTGGSYNEQFF. The DNA for the CDR3 is TGTGCCAGCAGTTTAACGGGAGGCTCCTACAATGAGCAGTTCTTC.